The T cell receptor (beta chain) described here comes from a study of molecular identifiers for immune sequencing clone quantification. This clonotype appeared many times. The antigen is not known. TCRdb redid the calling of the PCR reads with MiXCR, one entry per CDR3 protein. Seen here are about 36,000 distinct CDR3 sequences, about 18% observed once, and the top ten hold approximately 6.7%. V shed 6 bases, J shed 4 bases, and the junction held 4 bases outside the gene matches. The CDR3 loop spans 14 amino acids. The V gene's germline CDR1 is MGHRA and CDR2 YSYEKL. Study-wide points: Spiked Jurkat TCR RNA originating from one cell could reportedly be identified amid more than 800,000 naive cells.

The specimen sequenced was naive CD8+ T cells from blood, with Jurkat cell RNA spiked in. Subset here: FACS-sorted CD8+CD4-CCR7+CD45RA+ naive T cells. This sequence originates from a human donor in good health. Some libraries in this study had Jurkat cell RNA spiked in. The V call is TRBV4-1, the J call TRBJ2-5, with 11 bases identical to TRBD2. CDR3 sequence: CASSPGLAGETQYF. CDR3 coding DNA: TGCGCCAGCAGTCCAGGACTAGCGGGAGAGACCCAGTACTTC.